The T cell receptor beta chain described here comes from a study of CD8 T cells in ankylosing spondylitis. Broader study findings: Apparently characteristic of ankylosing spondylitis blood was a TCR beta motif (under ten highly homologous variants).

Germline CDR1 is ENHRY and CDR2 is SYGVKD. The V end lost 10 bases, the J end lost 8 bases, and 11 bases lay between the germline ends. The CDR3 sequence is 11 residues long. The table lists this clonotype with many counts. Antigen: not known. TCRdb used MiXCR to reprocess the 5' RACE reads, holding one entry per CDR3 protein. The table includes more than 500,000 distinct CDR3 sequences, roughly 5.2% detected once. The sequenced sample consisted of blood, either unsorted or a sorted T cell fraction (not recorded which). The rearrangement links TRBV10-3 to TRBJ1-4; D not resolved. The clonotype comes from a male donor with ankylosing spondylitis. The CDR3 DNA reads TGTGCCACCTTTTCGGGAGAAAAACTGTTTTTT. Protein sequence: CATFSGEKLFF.